This TCR beta chain came from a study of technical replicates of blood from several donors. Sequenced by immunoSEQ multiplex PCR; TCRdb stores in-frame clones only, minus some. The sample lists 35,000 to 50,000 clones; almost 97% were seen once. CDR3 size: 16 residues. Germline values: CDR1 SGHTA, CDR2 FQGTGA. Trimming at V came to 2 bases and at J to 0 bases, leaving 5 bases not matched to a gene. The clonotype was recovered from a human donor in good health. The V gene is TRBV7-3, the J gene TRBJ1-1; 8 bases align to TRBD1. Sequencing input: T cells isolated from PBMCs. As DNA, the CDR3 is TGTGCCAGCAGCTTATACCCGGGACAGGTGAACACTGAAGCTTTCTTT. Its protein is CASSLYPGQVNTEAFF.